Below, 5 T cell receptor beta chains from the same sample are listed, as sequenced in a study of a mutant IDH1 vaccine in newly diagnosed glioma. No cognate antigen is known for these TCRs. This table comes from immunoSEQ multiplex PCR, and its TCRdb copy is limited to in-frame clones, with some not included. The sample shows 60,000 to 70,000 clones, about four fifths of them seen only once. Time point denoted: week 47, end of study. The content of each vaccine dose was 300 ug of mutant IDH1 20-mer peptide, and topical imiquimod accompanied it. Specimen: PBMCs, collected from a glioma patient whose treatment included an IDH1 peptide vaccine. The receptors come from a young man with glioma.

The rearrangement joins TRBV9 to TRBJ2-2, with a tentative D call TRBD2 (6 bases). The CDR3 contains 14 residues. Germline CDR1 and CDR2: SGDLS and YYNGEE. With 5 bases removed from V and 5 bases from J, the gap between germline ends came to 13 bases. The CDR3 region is CASRRDPVTGELFF. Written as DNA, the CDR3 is TGTGCCAGCAGGCGGGACCCAGTTACCGGGGAGCTGTTTTTT.

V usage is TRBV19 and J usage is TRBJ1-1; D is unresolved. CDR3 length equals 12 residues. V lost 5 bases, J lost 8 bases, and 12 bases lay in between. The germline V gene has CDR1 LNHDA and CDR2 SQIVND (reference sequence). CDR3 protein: CASSLPPMEAFF. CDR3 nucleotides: TGTGCCAGTAGTCTTCCACCGATGGAAGCTTTCTTT.

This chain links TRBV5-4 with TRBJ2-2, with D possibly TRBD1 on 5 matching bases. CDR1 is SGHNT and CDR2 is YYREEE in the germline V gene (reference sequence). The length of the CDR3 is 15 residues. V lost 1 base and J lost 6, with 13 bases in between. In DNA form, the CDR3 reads TGTGCCAGCAGCTTGAACAGGTTTGGGGCCGGGGAGCTGTTTTTT. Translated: CASSLNRFGAGELFF.

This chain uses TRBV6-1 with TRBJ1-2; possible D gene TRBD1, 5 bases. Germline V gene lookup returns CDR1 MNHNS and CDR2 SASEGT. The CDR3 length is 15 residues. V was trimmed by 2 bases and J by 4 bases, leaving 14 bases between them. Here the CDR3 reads CASSERVMGPYGYTF. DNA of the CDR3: TGTGCCAGCAGTGAACGGGTGATGGGGCCCTATGGCTACACCTTC.

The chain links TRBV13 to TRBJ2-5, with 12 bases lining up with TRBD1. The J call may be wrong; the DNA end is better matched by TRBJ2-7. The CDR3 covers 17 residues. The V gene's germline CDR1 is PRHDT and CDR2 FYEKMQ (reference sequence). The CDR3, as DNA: TGTGCCAGCAGCAGGGGACAGGGGGCGCGAACTGCCTACGAGCAGTACTTC. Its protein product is CASSRGQGARTAYEQYF.